Each of the 5 T cell receptor beta chains below was sequenced from the same sample in a study of shared clonotypes between healthy human individuals. Clones were sequenced by immunoSEQ multiplex PCR, and TCRdb holds only the in-frame ones, with some missing. The repertoire consists of some 690,000 clones, with about nine tenths occurring once and the leading ten covering 34%. Sequencing was carried out using memory CD8+ T cells from PBMCs. Subset: CD45RO+ cells pooled with CCR7-negative TemRA cells. The receptors stem from a man aged 18-30 years in good health. Some clones in this sample may be carry-over from other donors' samples.

The J gene is TRBJ2-4, the V gene TRBV7-9; a possible D gene is TRBD2 (5 bases). CDR1 and CDR2 from the germline V gene are SEHNR and FQNEAQ (reference sequence). This CDR3 has 16 residues. Trimming stripped 5 bases from V and 0 bases from J, with 14 bases between. CDR3 sequence (DNA): TGTGCCAGCAGCCCCCCTGGAGGCCTAGCCAAAAACATTCAGTACTTC. It yields the protein CASSPPGGLAKNIQYF.

This rearrangement joins TRBV9 to TRBJ2-5; 7 bases fit TRBD1. Unmatched junction bases numbered 8, after V lost 3 bases and J lost 3 bases. The germline gives CDR1 SGDLS, CDR2 YYNGEE. This CDR3 is 15 amino acids long. The CDR3: CASSDFSGTEETQYF. CDR3 DNA sequence: TGTGCCAGCAGCGACTTTTCCGGGACAGAAGAGACCCAGTACTTC.

The J gene is TRBJ2-1, the V gene TRBV9; TRBD2 is a possible D gene (6 bases). Germline V gene sequence: CDR1 SGDLS, CDR2 YYNGEE. The CDR3 is made up of 15 amino acids. Trimming took off 3 bases at V and 0 bases at J, with 10 bases between the two ends. DNA of the CDR3: TGTGCCAGCAGCGCGGGACTGAGCTCCTACAATGAGCAGTTCTTC. It is translated as CASSAGLSSYNEQFF.

The V gene is TRBV18, the J gene TRBJ1-1, with 7 bases identical to TRBD1. Germline CDR1 is KGHSH and CDR2 is LQKENI. J was trimmed by 1 base and V by 5 bases; bases with no gene match: 10. The length of the CDR3 is 16 residues. This CDR3 reads CASSSVDRVRNTEAFF. CDR3 bases: TGTGCCAGCTCATCAGTCGACAGGGTGAGGAACACTGAAGCTTTCTTT.

The chain employs TRBV28 and TRBJ2-3; TRBD2 matches 13 bases. The germline V gene encodes CDR1 MDHEN and CDR2 SYDVKM. V shed 6 bases, J shed 3 bases, and the junction held 9 bases outside the gene matches. The CDR3 loop spans 17 amino acids. The chain's CDR3 is CASSNTSGRAATDTQYF. The CDR3 DNA reads TGTGCCAGCAGCAATACTAGCGGGAGGGCCGCGACAGATACGCAGTATTTT.